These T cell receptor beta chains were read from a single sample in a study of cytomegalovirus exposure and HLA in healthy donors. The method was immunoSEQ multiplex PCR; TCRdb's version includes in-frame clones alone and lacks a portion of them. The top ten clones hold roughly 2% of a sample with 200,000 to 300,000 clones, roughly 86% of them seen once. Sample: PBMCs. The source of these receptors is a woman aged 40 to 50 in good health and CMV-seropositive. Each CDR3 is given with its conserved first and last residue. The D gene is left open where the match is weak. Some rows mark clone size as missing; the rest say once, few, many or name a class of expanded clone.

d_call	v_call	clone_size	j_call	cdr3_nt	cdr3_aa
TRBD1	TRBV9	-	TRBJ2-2	TGTGCCAGCAGCGTAGGGACAGGGGGCCCTAACACCGGGGAGCTGTTTTTT	CASSVGTGGPNTGELFF
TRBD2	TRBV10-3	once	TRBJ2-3	TGTGCCATCAGTGAGTCGAGGGGACTAGCGGGCGTCCGTCCTAGCACAGATACGCAGTATTTT	CAISESRGLAGVRPSTDTQYF
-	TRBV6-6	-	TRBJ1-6	TGTGCCAGCAACCCCGGGAGGTCCTATAATTCACCCCTCCACTTT	CASNPGRSYNSPLHF
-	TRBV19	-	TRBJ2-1	TGTGCCAGCGCGGCAGGGAACTACAATGAGCAGTTCTTC	CASAAGNYNEQFF
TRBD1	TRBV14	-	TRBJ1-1	TGTGCCAGCAGCATACACAGGGGGGCGCAGAACACTGAAGCTTTCTTT	CASSIHRGAQNTEAFF
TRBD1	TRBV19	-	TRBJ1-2	TGTGCCAGTAGTACGACAGGGCCTCTCTATGGCTACACCTTC	CASSTTGPLYGYTF
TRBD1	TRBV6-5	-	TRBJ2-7	TGTGCCAGCAGCCCACATCGACAGGGGGTCTACGAGCAGTACTTC	CASSPHRQGVYEQYF
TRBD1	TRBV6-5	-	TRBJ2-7	TGTGCCAGCAGATCTACAGGGGTAGGCGAGCAGTACTTC	CASRSTGVGEQYF
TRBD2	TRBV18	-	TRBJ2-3	TGTGCCAGCTCAGGAGCGGGAGGGCCGGATACGCAGTATTTT	CASSGAGGPDTQYF
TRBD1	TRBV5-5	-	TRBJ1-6	TGTGCCAGCAGCTTAGGGGGCGGTTCACCCCTCCACTTT	CASSLGGGSPLHF
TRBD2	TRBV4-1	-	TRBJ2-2	TGCGCCAGCAGCCTCTCTGGGTTAGCGGGAGGGCCGAACACCGGGGAGCTGTTTTTT	CASSLSGLAGGPNTGELFF
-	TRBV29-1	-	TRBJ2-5	TGCAGCGTTAGATGGGTCGGGAGTCTCGAGACCCAGTACTTC	CSVRWVGSLETQYF
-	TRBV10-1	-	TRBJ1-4	TGCGCCAGCAGACAACAGGGCCTTGACTCAACTAATGAAAAACTGTTTTTT	CASRQQGLDSTNEKLFF
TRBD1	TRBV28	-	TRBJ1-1	TGTGCCAGCAGGACTCAGGGGGCGAAGGGCATTGAAGCTTTCTTT	CASRTQGAKGIEAFF
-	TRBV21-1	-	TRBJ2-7	TGTGCCAGCAGCAAAGCAGACAGGGGAAACCGTCACGAGCAGTACTTC	CASSKADRGNRHEQYF
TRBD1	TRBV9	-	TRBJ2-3	TGTGCCAGCAGCGTCCCCAAGGGACAGGGGGACCCAGATACGCAGTATTTT	CASSVPKGQGDPDTQYF
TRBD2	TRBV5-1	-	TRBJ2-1	TGCGCCAGCAGCGGACGGGGGTCGACTAGCTTGTTCAATGAGCAGTTCTTC	CASSGRGSTSLFNEQFF
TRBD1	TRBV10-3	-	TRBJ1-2	TGTGCCATCAGCGACAGGGGTAACTATGGCTACACCTTC	CAISDRGNYGYTF
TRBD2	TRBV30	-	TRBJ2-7	TGTGCCTGGGACGGACTAGCGGGAGGTACGGGGGAGCAGTACTTC	CAWDGLAGGTGEQYF
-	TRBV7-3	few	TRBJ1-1	TGTGCCAGCAGCTTGAGATCGAGGTTGAACACTGAAGCTTTCTTT	CASSLRSRLNTEAFF
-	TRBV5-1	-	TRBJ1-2	TGCGCCAGCAGGGGGGAGCAGGGGTTCTATGGCTACACCTTC	CASRGEQGFYGYTF
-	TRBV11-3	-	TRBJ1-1	TGTGCCAGCAGCCCAGGAGGGAGCACTGAAGCTTTCTTT	CASSPGGSTEAFF
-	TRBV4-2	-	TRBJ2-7	TGTGCCAGCAGCCAAGCAGGCGCCTACGAGCAGTACTTC	CASSQAGAYEQYF
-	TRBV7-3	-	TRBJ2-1	TGTGCCAGCAGCTCCCAGCGTGACAATGAGCAGTTCTTC	CASSSQRDNEQFF
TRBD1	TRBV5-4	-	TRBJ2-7	TGTGCCAGCAGCCCTCGGGACAGACTGTACGAGCAGTACTTC	CASSPRDRLYEQYF
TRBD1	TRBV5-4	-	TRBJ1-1	TGTGCCAGCAGCCCCACCGGGACAGGATTGAACACTGAAGCTTTCTTT	CASSPTGTGLNTEAFF
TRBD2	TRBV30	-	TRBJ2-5	TGTGCCTGGAGTGTGGCCCTAGCGGGAGGCGAGACCCAGTACTTC	CAWSVALAGGETQYF
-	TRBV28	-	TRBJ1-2	TGTGCCAGCAGTCAATACAGGCCCCCAGGCTATGGCTACACCTTC	CASSQYRPPGYGYTF
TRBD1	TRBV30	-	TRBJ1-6	TGTGCCTGGAGTGTACGTCGACAGGGGGCCTCACCCCTCCACTTT	CAWSVRRQGASPLHF
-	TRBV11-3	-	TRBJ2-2	TGTGCCAGCAGCCCGAGGGGGGGGGCGCATACCGGGGAGCTGTTTTTT	CASSPRGGAHTGELFF
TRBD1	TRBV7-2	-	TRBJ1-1	TGTGCCAGCAGCTTATTGGCAGGGGGTATTTCTGAAGCTTTCTTT	CASSLLAGGISEAFF
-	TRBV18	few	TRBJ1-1	TGTGCCAGCTCACCACCCCAGAACACTGAAGCTTTCTTT	CASSPPQNTEAFF
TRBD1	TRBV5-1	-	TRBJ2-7	TGCGCCAGCAGAATCGGGACAGGCCAACCCTACGAGCAGTACTTC	CASRIGTGQPYEQYF
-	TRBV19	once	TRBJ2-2	TGTGCCAGTAGTATAGGGGGCCTGTACACCGGGGAGCTGTTTTTT	CASSIGGLYTGELFF
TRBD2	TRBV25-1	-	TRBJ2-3	TGTGCCAGCAGTGATCAACTAGCGGGACTTACAGATACGCAGTATTTT	CASSDQLAGLTDTQYF
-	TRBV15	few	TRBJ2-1	TGTGCCACCAGCAGACAGCCCGTCACAGATGAGCAGTTCTTC	CATSRQPVTDEQFF
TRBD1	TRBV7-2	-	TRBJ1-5	TGTGCCAGCAGCTCCCTAACAGGGGGCGGGCAGCCCCAGCATTTT	CASSSLTGGGQPQHF
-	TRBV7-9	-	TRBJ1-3	TGTGCCAGCAGCTTAACTTACTCTGGAAACACCATATATTTT	CASSLTYSGNTIYF
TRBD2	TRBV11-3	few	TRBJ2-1	TGTGCCAGCAGCCCGGGGACTAGCGGGAATTACAATGAGCAGTTCTTC	CASSPGTSGNYNEQFF
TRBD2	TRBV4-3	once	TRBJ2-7	TGCGCCAGCAGCCAAGGGCGGGAGTTTTACGAGCAGTACTTC	CASSQGREFYEQYF
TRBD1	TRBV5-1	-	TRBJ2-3	TGCGCCAGCAGCTCCGGGACAGGACCCCCGAGGTATACGCAGTATTTT	CASSSGTGPPRYTQYF
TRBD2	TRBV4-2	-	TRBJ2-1	TGTGCCAGCAGCCTCGGGACTAGCGGGCCTCAGTTCTTC	CASSLGTSGPQFF
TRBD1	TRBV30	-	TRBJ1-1	TGTGCCTGGGCAACAGGGGATAACACTGAAGCTTTCTTT	CAWATGDNTEAFF
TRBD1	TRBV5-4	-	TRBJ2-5	TGTGCCAGCAGCTTCGGGACAGGGAAGGAGGAGACCCAGTACTTC	CASSFGTGKEETQYF
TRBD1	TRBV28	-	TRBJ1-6	TGTGCCAGCAGTTTATACACGACAGGGCCTCCCCTAAATTCACCCCTCCACTTT	CASSLYTTGPPLNSPLHF
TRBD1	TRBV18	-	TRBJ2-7	TGTGCCAGCTCAGCAACCGGGACAGGGGGCGAGCAGTACTTC	CASSATGTGGEQYF
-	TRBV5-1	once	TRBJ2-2	TGCGCCAGCGCCCCCCCGGTCGGAGGCACCGGGGAGCTGTTTTTT	CASAPPVGGTGELFF
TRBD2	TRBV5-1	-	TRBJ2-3	TGCGCCAGCAGCGTGGGACTAGCGGGAGTTACGCAGTATTTT	CASSVGLAGVTQYF
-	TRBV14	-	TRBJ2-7	TGTGCCAGCAGCCAAGCCCGCTACGAGCAGTACTTC	CASSQARYEQYF
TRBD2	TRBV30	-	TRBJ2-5	TGTGCCTGGAAGGCTAGCGGAGAGACCCAGTACTTC	CAWKASGETQYF
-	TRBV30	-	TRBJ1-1	TGTGCTCAAGTGCAGGGGTACGGTGAAGCTTTCTTT	CAQVQGYGEAFF
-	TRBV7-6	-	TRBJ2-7	TGTGCCAGCAGCTTAAAGGAGGACGAGCAGTACTTC	CASSLKEDEQYF
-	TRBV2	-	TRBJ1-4	TGTGCCAGCAGTGGGGCAGGGAACTCTGAAAAACTGTTTTTT	CASSGAGNSEKLFF
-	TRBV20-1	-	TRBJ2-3	TGCAGGGCAGGGAGCACAGATACGCAGTATTTT	CRAGSTDTQYF
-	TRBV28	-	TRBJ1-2	TGTGCCAGCAGTCTCATGAACTGGGGGGATAACTATGGCTACACCTTC	CASSLMNWGDNYGYTF